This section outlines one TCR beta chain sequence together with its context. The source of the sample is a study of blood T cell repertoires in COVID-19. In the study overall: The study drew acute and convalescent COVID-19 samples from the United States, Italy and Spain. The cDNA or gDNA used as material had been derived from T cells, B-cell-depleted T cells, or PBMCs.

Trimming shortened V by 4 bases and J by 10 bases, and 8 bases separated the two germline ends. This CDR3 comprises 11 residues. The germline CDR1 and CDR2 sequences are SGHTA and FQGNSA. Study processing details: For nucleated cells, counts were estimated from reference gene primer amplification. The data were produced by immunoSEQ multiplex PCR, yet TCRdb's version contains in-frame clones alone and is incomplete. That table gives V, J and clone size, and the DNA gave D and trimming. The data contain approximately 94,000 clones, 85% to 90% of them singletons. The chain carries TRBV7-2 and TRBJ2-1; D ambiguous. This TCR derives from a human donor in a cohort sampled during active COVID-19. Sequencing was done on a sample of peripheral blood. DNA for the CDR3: TGTGCCAGCAGCTCCTACAGCGAGCAGTTCTTC. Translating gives CASSSYSEQFF.